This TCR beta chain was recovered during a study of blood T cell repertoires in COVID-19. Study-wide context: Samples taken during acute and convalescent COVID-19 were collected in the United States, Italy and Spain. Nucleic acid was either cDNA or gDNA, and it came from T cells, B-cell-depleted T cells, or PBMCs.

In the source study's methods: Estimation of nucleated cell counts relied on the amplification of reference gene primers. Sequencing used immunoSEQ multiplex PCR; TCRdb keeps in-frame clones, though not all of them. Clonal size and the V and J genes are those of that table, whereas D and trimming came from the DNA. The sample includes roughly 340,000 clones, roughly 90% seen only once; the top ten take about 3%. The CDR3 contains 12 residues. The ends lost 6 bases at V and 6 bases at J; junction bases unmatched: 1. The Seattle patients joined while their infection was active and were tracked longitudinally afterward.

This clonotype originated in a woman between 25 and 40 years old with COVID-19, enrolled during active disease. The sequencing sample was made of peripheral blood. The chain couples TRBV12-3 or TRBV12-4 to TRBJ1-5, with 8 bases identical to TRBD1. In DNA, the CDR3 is TGTGCCAGCAGCGACAGGGGTCAGCCCCAGCATTTT. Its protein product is CASSDRGQPQHF.